These 27 T cell receptor beta chains were sequenced from one sample in a study of blood T cells in healthy people across ages. Then a second PCR, running about 6 to 11 cycles, was carried out with a sample-barcoded 5' primer and a J-beta primer mix. TCRdb re-analysed the 5' RACE reads in MiXCR, keeping a single row per CDR3 protein. The sample lists under 950,000 distinct CDR3 sequences; approximately 22% were seen once. The sequenced material came from blood. The receptors here all came from a man between 65 and 79 years old in good health.

The rearrangement links TRBV21-1 to TRBJ2-7; TRBD1, the table's D call, was not compared with the DNA. TRBV21-1 corresponds to a pseudogene. This CDR3 contains 14 residues. This CDR3 is CASSWDRPVYEQYF. CDR3 bases: TGTGCCAGCAGCTGGGACAGGCCAGTCTACGAGCAGTACTTC.

This clonotype has a handful of counts. The V and J genes are TRBV7-9 and TRBJ1-2; D call uncertain. CDR3 length equals 13 residues. V lost 3 bases and J 4 bases, leaving 9 bases between the germline ends. Germline CDR1 reads SEHNR; CDR2 reads FQNEAQ (reference sequence). CDR3 sequence (DNA): TGTGCCAGCAGCTTTTGGGGAGGCTATGGCTACACCTTC. The encoded protein is CASSFWGGYGYTF.

This sequence joins TRBV15 and TRBJ2-1; 11 bases map to TRBD2. The CDR3 runs to 14 residues. Germline assignment: CDR1 LNHNV and CDR2 YYDKDF (reference sequence). With 3 bases clipped from V and 7 bases from J, the junction kept 2 bases outside the gene matches. The CDR3 region has the DNA TGTGCCACCAGCAGGACTAGCGGGATTAATGAGCAGTTCTTC. Protein sequence: CATSRTSGINEQFF.

In its sample, this clonotype was seen many times. The genes are TRBV28 and TRBJ2-3, with TRBD1 as a possible D gene (6 bases). Germline-derived CDR1 and CDR2 are MDHEN and SYDVKM. Between the trimmed V and J ends, which lost 6 bases and 4 bases, there was a span of 14 bases. The CDR3 is 14 amino acids. This CDR3 reads CASRQGYRADTQYF. CDR3 nucleotide sequence: TGTGCCAGCAGGCAGGGGTACAGGGCAGATACGCAGTATTTT.

The chain is built from TRBV20-1 and TRBJ2-3, with 13 bases matching TRBD2. V dropped 6 bases and J dropped 0; count of bases not matched to a gene: 6. The CDR3 totals 16 residues. Germline CDR1 is DFQATT and CDR2 is SNEGSKA (reference sequence). The CDR3 is CSATVGLAGSTDTQYF. Written as DNA, the CDR3 is TGCAGTGCGACTGTGGGACTAGCGGGAAGCACAGATACGCAGTATTTT.

This clonotype appeared a few times. This rearrangement joins TRBV5-1 to TRBJ2-3; 10 bases fit TRBD1. Germline CDR1 and CDR2: SGHRS and YFSETQ. The CDR3 covers 16 residues. J was trimmed by 5 bases and V by 2 bases; bases with no gene match: 8. The CDR3 sequence is CASSFRDRGFGDTQYF. CDR3 in DNA: TGCGCCAGCAGCTTCCGGGACAGGGGATTTGGAGATACGCAGTATTTT.

The V and J genes are TRBV7-3 and TRBJ2-5; 11 bases are shared with TRBD2. The closer fit of TRBJ2-1 to the DNA end suggests the J call may be wrong. Germline CDR1 and CDR2: SGHTA and FQGTGA. CDR3 size: 15 residues. The chain's CDR3 is CASSFQTSGTHEQFF. CDR3 in DNA: TGTGCCAGCAGCTTCCAGACTAGCGGGACGCATGAGCAGTTCTTC.

This clonotype was recorded a few times. The chain uses TRBV29-1 and TRBJ2-1, with D perhaps matching TRBD2 (6 bases). The end of the DNA fits TRBJ2-5 better, so the J call may be wrong. The CDR3 spans 12 residues. CDR1 SQVTM and CDR2 ANQGSEA come from the germline V gene. CDR3 protein: CSAIGEEETQYF. DNA of the CDR3: TGCAGCGCCATAGGGGAGGAAGAGACCCAGTACTTC.

This clonotype was observed a single time. This rearrangement joins TRBV5-1 to TRBJ2-1; 8 positions agree with TRBD2. Germline V gene sequence: CDR1 SGHRS, CDR2 YFSETQ. J gave up 6 bases and V 4 bases, and 9 bases lay outside the gene matches. The CDR3 runs to 15 residues. CDR3 nucleotides: TGCGCCAGCAGCCCGGGGGGGGCGTCTCTCAATGAGCAGTTCTTC. Translated: CASSPGGASLNEQFF. The full variable domain, completed using reference TRBV5-1 and TRBJ2-1, is KAGVTQTPRYLIKTRGQQVTLSCSPISGHRSVSWYQQTPGQGLQFLFEYFSETQRNKGNFPGRFSGRQFSNSRSEMNVSTLELGDSALYLCASSPGGASLNEQFFGPGTRLTVL.

A few counts support this clonotype. The V gene is TRBV10-2, the J gene TRBJ1-5; TRBD1 aligns across 7 bases. Germline-derived CDR1 and CDR2 are WSHSY and SAAADI. This CDR3 contains 15 residues. V was pared by 8 bases and J by 6 bases, with 13 bases of the junction left unmatched. CDR3 sequence: CASGGRQGHTQPQHF. CDR3 in DNA: TGCGCCAGCGGGGGCCGACAGGGACACACTCAGCCCCAGCATTTT.

The chain carries TRBV4-1 and TRBJ2-6; 10 bases match TRBD1. Germline loops: CDR1 MGHRA, CDR2 YSYEKL. J was trimmed by 1 base and V by 0 bases; bases with no gene match: 9. The CDR3 length is 20 residues. CDR3 region: CASSQELRTGGVSGANVLTF. CDR3 nucleotides: TGCGCCAGCAGCCAAGAACTGAGGACAGGGGGAGTGTCTGGGGCCAACGTCCTGACTTTC.

The chain has TRBV11-3 and TRBJ2-2, with 8 bases lining up with TRBD2. The V gene's germline CDR1 is SGHNT and CDR2 YENEEA. The junction had 7 bases not matched to a gene; V was cut back by 5 bases and J by 5 bases. The CDR3 sequence is 15 residues long. The CDR3 region is CASSPIGRGTGELFF. DNA of the CDR3: TGTGCCAGCAGCCCTATCGGGAGGGGAACCGGGGAGCTGTTTTTT.

This clonotype was detected many times. The chain has TRBV6-5 and TRBJ2-3, with D perhaps matching TRBD1 or TRBD2 (5 bases each). The germline V gene encodes CDR1 MNHEY and CDR2 SVGAGI. The CDR3 spans 16 residues. Trimming cost V 5 bases and J 10 bases, with 25 bases left between them. The chain's CDR3 is CASSTRRRDLGSPQYF. CDR3 coding DNA: TGTGCCAGCAGTACTCGCCGCAGGGACCTTGGGTCCCCGCAGTATTTT.

This clonotype turned up a few times. J is TRBJ2-1 and V is TRBV20-1; 9 positions match TRBD1. After removal of 6 bases from V and 6 bases from J, the junction contained 9 bases not matched to a gene. Per germline, CDR1 DFQATT and CDR2 SNEGSKA (reference sequence). The CDR3 totals 14 residues. The CDR3 protein is CSATGTGLGNEQFF. CDR3 sequence (DNA): TGCAGTGCGACCGGGACAGGGTTAGGCAATGAGCAGTTCTTC.

This clonotype appeared a few times. The chain is built from TRBV27 and TRBJ2-3, with 9 bases identical to TRBD2. V gave up 6 bases and J gave up 5 bases; unmatched junction bases: 6. CDR3 length equals 14 residues. The germline V gene encodes CDR1 MNHEY and CDR2 SMNVEV (reference sequence). CDR3 residues: CASSRSGRLDTQYF. The CDR3, as DNA: TGTGCCAGCAGCCGAAGCGGGAGGCTAGATACGCAGTATTTT.

This clonotype came up a few times. V usage is TRBV24-1 and J usage is TRBJ2-4; a possible D gene is TRBD1 (6 bases). This CDR3 is built from 13 residues. Germline CDR1 is KGHDR and CDR2 is SFDVKD. Trimming left V 6 bases short and J 5 bases short, with 10 bases between. The CDR3 DNA reads TGTGCCACCAGTCTAGGGGGAGAAAACATTCAGTACTTC. Residues: CATSLGGENIQYF.

This clonotype was picked up a small number of times. An end of the junction does not agree with germline; a read error may underlie this. The J gene is TRBJ2-1, the V gene TRBV5-6; 9 bases line up with TRBD1. The CDR3 runs to 12 residues. CDR1 is SGHDT, CDR2 YYEEEE, per germline. CDR3 region: CASSTGGDEQYF. CDR3 bases: TGTGCCAGCAGCACAGGGGGCGACGAGCAGTACTTT.

This clonotype was counted a few times. This chain joins TRBV9 and TRBJ1-1, with 11 bases that match TRBD1. This CDR3 has 15 residues. With 4 bases clipped from V and 2 bases from J, the junction kept 4 bases outside the gene matches. Germline CDR1 and CDR2: SGDLS and YYNGEE. CDR3 residues: CASSPWTGGNTEAFF. CDR3 nucleotides: TGTGCCAGCAGCCCCTGGACAGGGGGCAACACTGAAGCTTTCTTT. Supplemented by reference TRBV9 and TRBJ1-1, the full variable domain reads DSGVTQTPKHLITATGQRVTLRCSPRSGDLSVYWYQQSLDQGLQFLIQYYNGEERAKGNILERFSAQQFPDLHSELNLSSLELGDSALYFCASSPWTGGNTEAFFGQGTRLTVV.

A few counts support this clonotype. This sequence joins TRBV19 and TRBJ2-1, with D unclear. The CDR3 contains 15 residues. Trimming took off 9 bases at V and 0 bases at J, with 15 bases between the two ends. Germline values: CDR1 LNHDA, CDR2 SQIVND (reference sequence). The CDR3 is CASRNYESSYNEQFF. Here the CDR3 DNA reads TGTGCCAGCCGGAACTATGAGAGCTCCTACAATGAGCAGTTCTTC.

This clonotype was counted only a few times. This sequence joins TRBV28 and TRBJ2-3; 8 bases align to TRBD1. Trimming cost V 3 bases and J 4 bases; bases outside gene matches: 3. This CDR3 is built from 14 residues. Germline CDR1 MDHEN, CDR2 SYDVKM. The CDR3 region has the DNA TGTGCCAGCAGTTTGGCACAGGGGGCAGATACGCAGTATTTT. Amino acids: CASSLAQGADTQYF.

The chain has TRBV7-8 and TRBJ1-5, with 9 positions matching TRBD1. This CDR3 comprises 18 residues. V lost 4 bases and J lost 2; bases outside the gene matches: 12. Germline CDR1 and CDR2: SGHVS and FQNEAQ. The CDR3 region is CASSSSRDRVGGNQPQHF. The CDR3, as DNA: TGTGCCAGCAGCTCGTCCCGGGACAGGGTTGGGGGCAATCAGCCCCAGCATTTT.

In regard to this clonotype: The junction differs from germline at one of its ends, possibly a read error. The rearrangement joins TRBV5-1 to TRBJ2-5; D is possibly TRBD1 (5 bases). This CDR3 has 14 amino acids. In germline, CDR1 is SGHRS, CDR2 YFSETQ. As DNA, the CDR3 is TGCGCCAGCAGTTGGTTGGGGCCCCAAGGGACCCAGTACTTC. Residues: CASSWLGPQGTQYF.

This clonotype was seen a few times. The rearrangement links TRBV29-1 to TRBJ1-2; D unclear. CDR1 is SQVTM, CDR2 ANQGSEA, per germline. CDR3 length: 14 residues. V dropped 2 bases and J dropped 0 bases, with 10 bases sitting between them. In DNA form, the CDR3 reads TGCAGCGTTGAACTCTGGACTTCTAACTATGGCTACACCTTC. Amino acids: CSVELWTSNYGYTF.

A few counts support this clonotype. The gene calls are TRBV29-1 and TRBJ2-1; D assignment may be TRBD1 or TRBD2 (5 bases each). Between the trimmed V and J ends, which lost 4 bases and 11 bases, there was a span of 6 bases. This CDR3 contains 9 residues. Germline V gives CDR1 SQVTM, CDR2 ANQGSEA. DNA for the CDR3: TGCAGCGTTGGGGGACAGCAGTTCTTC. Translation gives CSVGGQQFF.

The chain recombines TRBV28 with TRBJ1-4, with D hard to call. This CDR3 spans 14 amino acids. V lost 7 bases and J 7 bases, leaving 16 bases between the germline ends. Germline lookup yields CDR1 MDHEN and CDR2 SYDVKM. The DNA for the CDR3 is TGTGCCAGCAATGTTCGGGCCCTTGGTGAAAAACTGTTTTTT. It yields the protein CASNVRALGEKLFF.

In this sample, this clonotype turned up a few times. The CDR3 sequence: CSARPGQAVSGNTIYF. CDR3 coding DNA: TGCAGTGCTAGACCCGGACAGGCTGTCTCTGGAAACACCATATATTTT. The chain joins TRBV20-1 to TRBJ1-3; 7 positions agree with TRBD1. The V gene's germline CDR1 is DFQATT and CDR2 SNEGSKA (reference sequence). The CDR3 extends over 16 amino acids. With V trimmed by 2 bases and J by 0 bases, 7 bases remained unmatched.

CDR3 region: CASRYTNTGELFF. CDR3 nucleotide sequence: TGTGCCAGCAGATACACGAACACCGGGGAGCTGTTTTTT. The genes are TRBV25-1 and TRBJ2-2; D gene ambiguous. Germline CDR1 reads MGHDK; CDR2 reads SYGVNS. Trimming took off 6 bases at V and 0 bases at J, with 5 bases between the two ends. The CDR3 contains 13 residues.